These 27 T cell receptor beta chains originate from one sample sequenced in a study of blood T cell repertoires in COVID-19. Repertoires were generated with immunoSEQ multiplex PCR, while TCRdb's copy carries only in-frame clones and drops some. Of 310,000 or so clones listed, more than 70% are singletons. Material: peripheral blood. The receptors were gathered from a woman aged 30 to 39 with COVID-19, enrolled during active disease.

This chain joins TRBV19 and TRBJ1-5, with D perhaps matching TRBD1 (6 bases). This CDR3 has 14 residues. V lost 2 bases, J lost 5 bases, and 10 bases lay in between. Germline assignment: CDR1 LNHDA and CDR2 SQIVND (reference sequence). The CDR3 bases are TGTGCCAGTAGTATATGGACAGTTTATCAGCCCCAGCATTTT. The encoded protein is CASSIWTVYQPQHF. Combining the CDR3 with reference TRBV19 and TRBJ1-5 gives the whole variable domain DGGITQSPKYLFRKEGQNVTLSCEQNLNHDAMYWYRQDPGQGLRLIYYSQIVNDFQKGDIAEGYSVSREKKESFPLTVTSAQKNPTAFYLCASSIWTVYQPQHFGDGTRLSIL.

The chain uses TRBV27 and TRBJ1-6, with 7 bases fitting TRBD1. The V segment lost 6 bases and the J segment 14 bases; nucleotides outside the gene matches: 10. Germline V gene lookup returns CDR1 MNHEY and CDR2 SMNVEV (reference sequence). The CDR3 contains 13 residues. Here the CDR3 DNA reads TGTGCCAGCAGAAGGGACAGTGCAAATACCCTCCACTTT. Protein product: CASRRDSANTLHF.

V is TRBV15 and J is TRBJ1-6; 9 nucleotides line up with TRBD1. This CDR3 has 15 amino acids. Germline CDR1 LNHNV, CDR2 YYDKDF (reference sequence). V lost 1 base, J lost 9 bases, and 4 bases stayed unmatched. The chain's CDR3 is CATSRVGQGSSPLHF. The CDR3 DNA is TGTGCCACCAGCAGAGTGGGACAGGGTTCTTCACCCCTCCACTTT.

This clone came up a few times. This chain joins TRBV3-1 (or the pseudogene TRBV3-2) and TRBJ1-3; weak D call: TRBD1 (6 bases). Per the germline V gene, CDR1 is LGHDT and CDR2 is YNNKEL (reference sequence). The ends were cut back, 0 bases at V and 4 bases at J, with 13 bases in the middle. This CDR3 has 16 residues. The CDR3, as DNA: TGTGCCAGCAGCCAAGATCTGGCAGGGGTCGGAAACACCATATATTTT. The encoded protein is CASSQDLAGVGNTIYF.

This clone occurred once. Here the CDR3 DNA reads TGTGCCAGCAGTTCACTAAGAAGTGTGAACACTGAAGCTTTCTTT. This encodes CASSSLRSVNTEAFF. The rearrangement links TRBV28 to TRBJ1-1, with D hard to call. V lost 4 bases, J lost 0 bases, and 12 bases lay in between. There are 15 residues in the CDR3. Germline assignment: CDR1 MDHEN and CDR2 SYDVKM.

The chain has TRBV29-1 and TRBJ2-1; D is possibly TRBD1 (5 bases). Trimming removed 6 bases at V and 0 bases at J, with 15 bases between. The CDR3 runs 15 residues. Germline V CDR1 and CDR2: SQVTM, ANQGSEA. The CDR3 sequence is CSVSQGFPSYNEQFF. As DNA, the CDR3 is TGCAGCGTATCCCAGGGTTTCCCCTCCTACAATGAGCAGTTCTTC.

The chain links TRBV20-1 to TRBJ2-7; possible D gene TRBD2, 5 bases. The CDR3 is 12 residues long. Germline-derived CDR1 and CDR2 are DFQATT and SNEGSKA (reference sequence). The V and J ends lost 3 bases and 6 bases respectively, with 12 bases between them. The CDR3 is CSASRDPGEQYF. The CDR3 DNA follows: TGCAGTGCTAGTCGGGATCCGGGCGAGCAGTACTTC.

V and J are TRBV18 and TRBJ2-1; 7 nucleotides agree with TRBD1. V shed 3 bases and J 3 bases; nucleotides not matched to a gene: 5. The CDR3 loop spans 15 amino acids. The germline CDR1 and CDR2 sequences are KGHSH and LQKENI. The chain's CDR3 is CASSPNRGSYNEQFF. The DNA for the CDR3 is TGTGCCAGCTCACCCAACAGGGGTAGCTACAATGAGCAGTTCTTC.

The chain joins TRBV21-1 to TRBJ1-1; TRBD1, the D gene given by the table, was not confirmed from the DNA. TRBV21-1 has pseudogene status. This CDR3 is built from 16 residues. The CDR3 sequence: CASTYPDRGLRSEAFF. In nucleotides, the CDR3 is TGTGCCAGCACCTACCCGGACAGGGGGCTAAGGTCTGAAGCTTTCTTT.

The CDR3 bases are TGCGCCAGCAGCTTTACAGCGGGAGGGCCCGGCAATGAGCAGTTCTTC. Its translation is CASSFTAGGPGNEQFF. The genes are TRBV5-1 and TRBJ2-1, with 10 bases identical to TRBD2. CDR1 and CDR2 (germline): SGHRS, YFSETQ. This CDR3 is 16 amino acids long. J gave up 6 bases and V 2 bases, and 8 bases lay outside the gene matches.

The CDR3 loop reads CASSLDRGNEQFF. The CDR3 bases are TGTGCCAGCAGTCTTGACCGGGGTAATGAGCAGTTCTTC. The rearrangement joins TRBV2 to TRBJ2-1; weak D call: TRBD2 (5 bases). CDR1 and CDR2 from the germline V gene are SNHLY and FYNNEI. Trimming cost V 5 bases and J 7 bases, with 12 bases left between them. This CDR3 comprises 13 residues.

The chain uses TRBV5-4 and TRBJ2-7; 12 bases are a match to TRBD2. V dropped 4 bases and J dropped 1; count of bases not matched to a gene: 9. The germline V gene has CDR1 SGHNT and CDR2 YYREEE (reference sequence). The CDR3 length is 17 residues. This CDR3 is CASSIGTGLAGSYEQYF. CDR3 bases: TGTGCCAGCAGCATCGGCACCGGACTAGCGGGATCCTACGAGCAGTACTTC.

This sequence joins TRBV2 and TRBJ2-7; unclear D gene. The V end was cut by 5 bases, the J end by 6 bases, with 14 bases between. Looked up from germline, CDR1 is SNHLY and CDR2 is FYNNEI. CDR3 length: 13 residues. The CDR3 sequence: CASSNAGYFEQYF. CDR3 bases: TGTGCCAGCAGTAACGCAGGTTATTTCGAGCAGTACTTC. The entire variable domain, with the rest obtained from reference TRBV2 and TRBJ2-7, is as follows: EPEVTQTPSHQVTQMGQEVILRCVPISNHLYFYWYRQILGQKVEFLVSFYNNEISEKSEIFDDQFSVERPDGSNFTLKIRSTKLEDSAMYFCASSNAGYFEQYFGPGTRLTVT.

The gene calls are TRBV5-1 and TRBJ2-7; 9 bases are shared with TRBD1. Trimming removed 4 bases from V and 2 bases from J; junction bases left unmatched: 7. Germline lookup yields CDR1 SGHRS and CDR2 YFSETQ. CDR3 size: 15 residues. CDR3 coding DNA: TGCGCCAGCAGCAAACCCGGGACAGGGACCTACGAGCAGTACTTC. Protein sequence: CASSKPGTGTYEQYF.

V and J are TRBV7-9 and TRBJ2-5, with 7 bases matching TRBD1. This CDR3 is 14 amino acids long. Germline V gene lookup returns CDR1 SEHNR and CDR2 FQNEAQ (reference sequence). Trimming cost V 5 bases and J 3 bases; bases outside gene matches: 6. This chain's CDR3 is CASSLPTGKETQYF. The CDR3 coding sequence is TGTGCCAGCAGCCTCCCGACAGGGAAAGAGACCCAGTACTTC.

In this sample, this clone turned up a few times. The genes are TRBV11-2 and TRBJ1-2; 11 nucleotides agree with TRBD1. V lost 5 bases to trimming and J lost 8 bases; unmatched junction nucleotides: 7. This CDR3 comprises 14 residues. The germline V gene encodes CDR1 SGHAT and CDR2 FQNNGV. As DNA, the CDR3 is TGTGCCAGCAGCCTCCCCGGGACAGGGGGAGGCTACACCTTC. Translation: CASSLPGTGGGYTF.

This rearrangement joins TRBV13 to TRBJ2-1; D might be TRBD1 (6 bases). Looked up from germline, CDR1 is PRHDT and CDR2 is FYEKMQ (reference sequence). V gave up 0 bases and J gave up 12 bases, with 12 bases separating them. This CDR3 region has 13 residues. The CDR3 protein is CASSLGTGRGQFF. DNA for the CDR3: TGTGCCAGCAGCTTAGGGACAGGCCGGGGGCAGTTCTTC.

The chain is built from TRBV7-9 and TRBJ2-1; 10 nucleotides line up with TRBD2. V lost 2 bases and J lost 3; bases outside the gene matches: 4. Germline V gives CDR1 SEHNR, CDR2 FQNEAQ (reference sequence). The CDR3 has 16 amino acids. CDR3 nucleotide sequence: TGTGCCAGCAGCTTAACACTAGCGGGGTTCTACAATGAGCAGTTCTTC. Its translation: CASSLTLAGFYNEQFF.

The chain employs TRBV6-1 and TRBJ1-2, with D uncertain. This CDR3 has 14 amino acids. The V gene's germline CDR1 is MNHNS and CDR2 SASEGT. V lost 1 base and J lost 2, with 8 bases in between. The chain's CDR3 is CASSEGPINYGYTF. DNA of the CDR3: TGTGCCAGCAGTGAAGGGCCGATAAACTATGGCTACACCTTC.

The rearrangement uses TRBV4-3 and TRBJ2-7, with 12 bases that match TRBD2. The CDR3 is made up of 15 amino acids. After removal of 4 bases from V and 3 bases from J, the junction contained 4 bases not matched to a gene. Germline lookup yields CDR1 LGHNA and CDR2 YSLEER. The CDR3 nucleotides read TGCGCCAGCAGCCTACAGACTAGCGGGAGCTACGAGCAGTACTTC. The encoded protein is CASSLQTSGSYEQYF.

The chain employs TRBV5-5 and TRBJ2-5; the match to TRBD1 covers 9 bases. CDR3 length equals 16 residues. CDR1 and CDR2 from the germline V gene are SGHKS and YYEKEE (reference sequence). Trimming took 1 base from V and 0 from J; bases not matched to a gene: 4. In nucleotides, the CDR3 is TGTGCCAGCAGCTTGCTTGGGACAGGGTACCAAGAGACCCAGTACTTC. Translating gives CASSLLGTGYQETQYF. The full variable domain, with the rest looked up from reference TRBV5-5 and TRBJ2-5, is DAGVTQSPTHLIKTRGQQVTLRCSPISGHKSVSWYQQVLGQGPQFIFQYYEKEERGRGNFPDRFSARQFPNYSSELNVNALLLGDSALYLCASSLLGTGYQETQYFGPGTRLLVL.

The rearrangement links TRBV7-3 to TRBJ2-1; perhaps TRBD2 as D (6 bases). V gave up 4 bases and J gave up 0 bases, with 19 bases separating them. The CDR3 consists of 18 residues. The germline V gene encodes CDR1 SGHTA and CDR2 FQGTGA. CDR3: CASSSSGTLWSSYNEQFF. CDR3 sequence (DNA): TGTGCCAGCAGCTCCTCCGGGACTCTCTGGAGCTCCTACAATGAGCAGTTCTTC.

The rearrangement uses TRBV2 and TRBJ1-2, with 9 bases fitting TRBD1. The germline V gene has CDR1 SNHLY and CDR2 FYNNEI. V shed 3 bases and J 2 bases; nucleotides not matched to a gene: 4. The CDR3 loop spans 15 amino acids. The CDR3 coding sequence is TGTGCCAGCAGTGACGGACAGGGGCCGAACTATGGCTACACCTTC. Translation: CASSDGQGPNYGYTF.

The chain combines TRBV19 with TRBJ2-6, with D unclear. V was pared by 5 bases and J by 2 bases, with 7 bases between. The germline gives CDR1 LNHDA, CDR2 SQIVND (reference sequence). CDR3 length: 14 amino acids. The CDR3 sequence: CASSPFTGANVLTF. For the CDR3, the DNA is TGTGCCAGTAGTCCCTTTACTGGGGCCAACGTCCTGACTTTC.

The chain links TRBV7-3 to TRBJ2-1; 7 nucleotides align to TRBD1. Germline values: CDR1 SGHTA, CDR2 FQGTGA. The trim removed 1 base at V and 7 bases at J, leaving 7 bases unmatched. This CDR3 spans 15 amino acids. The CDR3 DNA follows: TGTGCCAGCAGCTTAATCGGGCCAGGGGGAAATGAGCAGTTCTTC. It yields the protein CASSLIGPGGNEQFF.

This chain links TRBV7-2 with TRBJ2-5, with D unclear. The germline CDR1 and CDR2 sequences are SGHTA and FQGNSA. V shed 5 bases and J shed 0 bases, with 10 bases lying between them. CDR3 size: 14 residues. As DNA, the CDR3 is TGTGCCAGCAGCCAGAGACGGGACCAAGAGACCCAGTACTTC. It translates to CASSQRRDQETQYF.

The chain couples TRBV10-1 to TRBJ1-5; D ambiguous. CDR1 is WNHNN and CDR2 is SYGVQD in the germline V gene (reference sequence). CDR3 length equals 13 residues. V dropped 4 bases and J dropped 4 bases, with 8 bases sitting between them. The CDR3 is CASSGHLNQPQHF. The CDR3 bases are TGCGCCAGCAGTGGCCACTTGAATCAGCCCCAGCATTTT.